These 30 T cell receptor beta chains share one sample of origin, sequenced in a study of OX40 agonist ivuxolimab in advanced cancers. TCRdb's table, derived via immunoSEQ multiplex PCR, lists solely in-frame clones and lacks some. The data contain 63,000 or so clones, just over 85% of them singletons. The sample here was CD4+ or CD8+ T cells sorted from blood, taken in a trial of the OX40 agonist ivuxolimab. Receptors were obtained from an adult with an advanced solid tumor such as melanoma, head and neck, liver or kidney cancer.

The chain links TRBV5-1 to TRBJ2-2; tentative D call: TRBD1 (5 bases). Germline CDR1 is SGHRS and CDR2 is YFSETQ. V was clipped by 0 bases and J by 4 bases, with 10 bases between them. CDR3 length: 15 residues. Here the CDR3 DNA reads TGCGCCAGCAGCTTGGCCCAGGGCCGCACCGGGGAGCTGTTTTTT. Translation gives CASSLAQGRTGELFF.

The chain couples TRBV5-4 to TRBJ2-1; D is possibly TRBD1 or TRBD2 (5 bases each). V was cut by 4 bases and J by 9 bases, with 8 bases left in between. CDR3 size: 11 residues. Germline assignment: CDR1 SGHNT and CDR2 YYREEE (reference sequence). DNA for the CDR3: TGTGCCAGCAGCCGGGGCGGTGAGCAGTTCTTC. It encodes CASSRGGEQFF.

This clone came up a few times. One end of the junction is discordant with germline, which a read error may explain. The chain recombines TRBV7-8 with TRBJ1-3, with 9 positions matching TRBD1. In germline, CDR1 is SGHVS, CDR2 FQNEAQ. CDR3 length: 18 residues. The CDR3 reads CASTLSGWDRVKGNTIYF. The CDR3 DNA is TGTGCCAGCACCTTATCGGGTTGGGACAGGGTGAAAGGAAACACCATATATTTT.

The chain couples TRBV28 to TRBJ2-7, with D possibly being TRBD1 or TRBD2 (5 bases each). Germline values: CDR1 MDHEN, CDR2 SYDVKM. This CDR3 contains 15 residues. Trimming took 4 bases from V and 0 from J, leaving 13 bases between them. CDR3 residues: CASSSPERGSYEQYF. The CDR3 DNA reads as TGTGCCAGCAGTTCCCCTGAGAGGGGCTCCTACGAGCAGTACTTC. Together with reference TRBV28 and TRBJ2-7, the CDR3 gives the full variable domain: DVKVTQSSRYLVKRTGEKVFLECVQDMDHENMFWYRQDPGLGLRLIYFSYDVKMKEKGDIPEGYSVSREKKERFSLILESASTNQTSMYLCASSSPERGSYEQYFGPGTRLTVT.

CDR3 nucleotides: TGTGCCAGCAGTCCACAGGGCAGCTCTGGGGCCAACGTCCTGACTTTC. As protein: CASSPQGSSGANVLTF. The rearrangement joins TRBV28 to TRBJ2-6; possibly TRBD1 for D (6 bases). CDR1 and CDR2 from the germline V gene are MDHEN and SYDVKM. CDR3 length equals 16 residues. Deletions cut 5 bases from V and 0 bases from J, with 11 bases between. Based on the CDR3 plus reference TRBV28 and TRBJ2-6, the full variable domain is DVKVTQSSRYLVKRTGEKVFLECVQDMDHENMFWYRQDPGLGLRLIYFSYDVKMKEKGDIPEGYSVSREKKERFSLILESASTNQTSMYLCASSPQGSSGANVLTFGAGSRLTVL.

The chain combines TRBV19 with TRBJ2-7; TRBD1 agrees at 8 bases. V lost 10 bases, J lost 1 base, and 6 bases stayed unmatched. The CDR3 extends over 13 amino acids. CDR1 is LNHDA and CDR2 is SQIVND in the germline V gene (reference sequence). The DNA of the CDR3 is TGTGCCACCGGACAGGGCCGGTCCTACGAGCAGTACTTC. Its translation is CATGQGRSYEQYF.

V and J are TRBV11-2 and TRBJ2-3, with D tentatively TRBD2 (6 bases). Trimming cost V 5 bases and J 0 bases, with 15 bases left between them. The CDR3 loop spans 16 amino acids. Germline V gene lookup returns CDR1 SGHAT and CDR2 FQNNGV. For the CDR3, the DNA is TGTGCCAGCAGCCTACGGGCGGGGCTTAGCACAGATACGCAGTATTTT. Translating gives CASSLRAGLSTDTQYF.

This chain joins TRBV11-2 and TRBJ2-3; D might be TRBD2 (5 bases). This CDR3 is built from 15 residues. Looked up from germline, CDR1 is SGHAT and CDR2 is FQNNGV. The V gene lost 3 bases and the J gene lost 5 bases, with 15 bases spanning the gap. CDR3 DNA: TGTGCCAGCAGCTTGGGCGGGCCTCCGGGAGATACGCAGTATTTT. Translating gives CASSLGGPPGDTQYF.

The chain has TRBV5-1 and TRBJ1-1; D possibly corresponds to TRBD1 (6 bases). This CDR3 has 16 residues. V gave up 1 base and J gave up 0 bases, with 13 bases separating them. Per germline, CDR1 SGHRS and CDR2 YFSETQ. The CDR3 sequence is CASSLRLAGVNTEAFF. CDR3 sequence (DNA): TGCGCCAGCAGCTTGAGGCTCGCAGGGGTGAACACTGAAGCTTTCTTT.

CDR3 loop: CASSWGEPGTDTQYF. The DNA of the CDR3 is TGCGCCAGCAGCTGGGGGGAACCCGGCACAGATACGCAGTATTTT. The chain has TRBV5-1 and TRBJ2-3; D is perhaps TRBD2 (6 bases). Looked up from germline, CDR1 is SGHRS and CDR2 is YFSETQ. This CDR3 region has 15 residues. Trimming pared 3 bases from V and 1 base from J, leaving 12 bases between. The complete variable domain, with remaining parts taken from reference TRBV5-1 and TRBJ2-3, reads KAGVTQTPRYLIKTRGQQVTLSCSPISGHRSVSWYQQTPGQGLQFLFEYFSETQRNKGNFPGRFSGRQFSNSRSEMNVSTLELGDSALYLCASSWGEPGTDTQYFGPGTRLTVL.

This chain links TRBV5-6 with TRBJ2-2, with D maybe TRBD1 (6 bases). Germline V gene data show CDR1 as SGHDT and CDR2 as YYEEEE. Trimming cost V 4 bases and J 5 bases, with 18 bases left between them. The CDR3 runs to 16 residues. The CDR3 loop reads CASSRRLTGKTGELFF. The CDR3, as DNA: TGTGCCAGCAGCCGGCGATTGACAGGCAAGACCGGGGAGCTGTTTTTT.

The genes are TRBV25-1 and TRBJ2-7, with 8 bases aligning to TRBD2. Trimming removed 6 bases from V and 3 bases from J; junction bases left unmatched: 13. This CDR3 region has 16 residues. The germline V gene has CDR1 MGHDK and CDR2 SYGVNS. Here the CDR3 reads CASSVIAASGLYEQYF. CDR3 nucleotide sequence: TGTGCCAGCAGCGTAATTGCGGCTAGCGGGCTCTACGAGCAGTACTTC.

V gene TRBV19 combines with J gene TRBJ1-1; D ambiguous. V gave up 6 bases and J gave up 1 base, with 12 bases separating them. CDR1 is LNHDA and CDR2 is SQIVND in the germline V gene (reference sequence). The CDR3 runs to 14 residues. This CDR3 reads CASRRGPSNTEAFF. CDR3 in DNA: TGTGCCAGTAGGAGAGGACCGTCGAACACTGAAGCTTTCTTT.

The J gene is TRBJ2-3, the V gene TRBV7-2, with a possible D match to TRBD2 (5 bases). The germline V gene encodes CDR1 SGHTA and CDR2 FQGNSA. The CDR3 is 12 residues long. V was shortened by 11 bases and J by 2 bases, with 11 bases between the two germline ends. This CDR3 reads CAGGLYTDTQYF. The CDR3 coding sequence is TGTGCCGGCGGACTTTACACAGATACGCAGTATTTT.

V usage is TRBV9 and J usage is TRBJ2-2; D is ambiguous. The V gene lost 0 bases and the J gene lost 1 base, with 4 bases spanning the gap. This CDR3 is 14 amino acids long. CDR1 is SGDLS and CDR2 is YYNGEE in the germline V gene. The CDR3 spells CASSVGQNTGELFF. Here the CDR3 DNA reads TGTGCCAGCAGCGTAGGACAGAACACCGGGGAGCTGTTTTTT.

The chain has TRBV27 and TRBJ2-5; 7 nucleotides line up with TRBD1. Germline CDR1 reads MNHEY; CDR2 reads SMNVEV (reference sequence). This CDR3 is built from 14 residues. V gave up 7 bases and J gave up 2 bases; unmatched junction bases: 7. CDR3 nucleotide sequence: TGTGCCAGCAATTCGGACAGGATACAAGAGACCCAGTACTTC. Translated, it gives CASNSDRIQETQYF.

The chain combines TRBV7-2 with TRBJ2-3; D call uncertain. The CDR3 runs to 17 residues. V lost 1 base to trimming and J lost 5 bases, with 19 bases between them. Germline CDR1 SGHTA, CDR2 FQGNSA. CDR3 sequence: CASSLGVGPQNQDTQYF. The CDR3 DNA sequence: TGTGCCAGCAGCTTAGGAGTGGGTCCCCAGAACCAAGATACGCAGTATTTT.

This clone was counted only a few times. The rearrangement uses TRBV27 and TRBJ1-5; D uncertain. Between the trimmed V and J ends, which lost 2 bases and 6 bases, there was a span of 8 bases. CDR1 is MNHEY and CDR2 is SMNVEV in the germline V gene (reference sequence). The CDR3 extends over 13 amino acids. CDR3 protein: CASSLRVGQPQHF. The CDR3 DNA is TGTGCCAGCAGTTTACGGGTGGGTCAGCCCCAGCATTTT.

This clone was counted between two and nine times. This sample also contains other DNA sequences that code for the same CDR3. V gene TRBV20-1 combines with J gene TRBJ2-7; D gene ambiguous. The CDR3 contains 11 residues. The V end lost 3 bases, the J end lost 6 bases, and 9 bases lay between the germline ends. Germline V gene lookup returns CDR1 DFQATT and CDR2 SNEGSKA (reference sequence). Here the CDR3 DNA reads TGCAGTGCTAGCGCTTCCCGCGAGCAGTACTTC. Amino acids: CSASASREQYF.

The V gene is TRBV19, the J gene TRBJ2-3; 7 bases align to TRBD1. The germline gives CDR1 LNHDA, CDR2 SQIVND (reference sequence). This CDR3 has 13 amino acids. J gave up 6 bases and V 6 bases, and 6 bases lay outside the gene matches. The CDR3 DNA sequence: TGTGCCAGTAGCAAGGGGGCGGCGGATACGCAGTATTTT. This gives the protein CASSKGAADTQYF.

This clone showed up just once. The gene calls are TRBV5-4 and TRBJ1-4; D remains ambiguous. Trimming pared 1 base from V and 5 bases from J, leaving 9 bases between. The germline gives CDR1 SGHNT, CDR2 YYREEE (reference sequence). This CDR3 contains 14 residues. CDR3 residues: CASSLMTGNEKLFF. Here the CDR3 DNA reads TGTGCCAGCAGCTTGATGACGGGGAATGAAAAACTGTTTTTT.

The chain recombines TRBV7-2 with TRBJ2-3; TRBD1 is a possible D gene (5 bases). This CDR3 spans 18 amino acids. With 5 bases removed from V and 1 base from J, the gap between germline ends came to 22 bases. Germline-derived CDR1 and CDR2 are SGHTA and FQGNSA. CDR3 sequence (DNA): TGTGCCAGCAGCCCGGCGGTAGGGGTTCTGGGCGGCACAGATACGCAGTATTTT. Its protein is CASSPAVGVLGGTDTQYF.

The chain employs TRBV19 and TRBJ1-2; 7 bases map to TRBD1. This CDR3 spans 15 amino acids. The V gene's germline CDR1 is LNHDA and CDR2 SQIVND (reference sequence). V shed 6 bases and J 1 base; nucleotides not matched to a gene: 8. Written as DNA, the CDR3 is TGTGCCAGTAGAGGGGACAGAAACGTTAACTATGGCTACACCTTC. Residues: CASRGDRNVNYGYTF. The full variable domain, its missing parts supplied by reference TRBV19 and TRBJ1-2, is DGGITQSPKYLFRKEGQNVTLSCEQNLNHDAMYWYRQDPGQGLRLIYYSQIVNDFQKGDIAEGYSVSREKKESFPLTVTSAQKNPTAFYLCASRGDRNVNYGYTFGSGTRLTVV.

This chain uses TRBV28 with TRBJ2-3; 11 bases match TRBD2. Germline V lookup: CDR1 MDHEN, CDR2 SYDVKM. This CDR3 contains 15 residues. Losses at the gene ends were 3 bases for V and 6 bases for J; bases not matched to a gene: 5. In DNA, the CDR3 is TGTGCCAGCAGTTTTCCGGCTAGCGGGAGGGATACGCAGTATTTT. Protein sequence: CASSFPASGRDTQYF.

The CDR3 region has the DNA TGTGCCAGCAGTCAACAAGGAACCGATGAGCAGTTCTTC. Translation: CASSQQGTDEQFF. This sequence joins TRBV7-3 and TRBJ2-1; no clear D gene. This CDR3 region has 13 residues. Trimming removed 6 bases from V and 8 bases from J, with 14 bases in between. Looked up from germline, CDR1 is SGHTA and CDR2 is FQGTGA.

The CDR3 spells CASSIDGNQPQHF. In DNA, the CDR3 is TGTGCCAGCAGCATAGACGGGAATCAGCCCCAGCATTTT. J is TRBJ1-5 and V is TRBV6-5; D unresolved. V gave up 6 bases and J gave up 4 bases, with 10 bases separating them. This CDR3 has 13 residues. Germline V lookup: CDR1 MNHEY, CDR2 SVGAGI.

The chain links TRBV29-1 to TRBJ2-7; D gene unclear. This CDR3 is 14 amino acids long. V was clipped by 1 base and J by 7 bases, with 17 bases between them. From germline, CDR1 is SQVTM and CDR2 ANQGSEA. The CDR3 spells CSVEAAPGYREQYF. CDR3 DNA sequence: TGCAGCGTTGAAGCGGCTCCTGGGTACAGAGAGCAGTACTTC.

The V and J genes are TRBV7-8 and TRBJ1-4, with D perhaps TRBD1 (5 bases). Between the trimmed V and J ends, which lost 1 base and 0 bases, there was a span of 15 bases. This CDR3 contains 18 residues. Germline V gene lookup returns CDR1 SGHVS and CDR2 FQNEAQ. CDR3 loop: CASSLVIGTLATNEKLFF. In DNA, the CDR3 is TGTGCCAGCAGCTTAGTCATAGGGACCCTTGCAACTAATGAAAAACTGTTTTTT.

CDR3 DNA sequence: TGTGCCAGCAGCTTGGGACAGATGAACACTGAAGCTTTCTTT. It is translated as CASSLGQMNTEAFF. This chain links TRBV5-4 with TRBJ1-1, with D possibly being TRBD1 (5 bases). This CDR3 comprises 14 residues. Germline CDR1 is SGHNT and CDR2 is YYREEE (reference sequence). V lost 0 bases and J 0 bases, leaving 6 bases between the germline ends.

Only one count was recorded for this clone. The genes are TRBV2 and TRBJ2-7; the match to TRBD2 covers 9 bases. V was pared by 6 bases and J by 3 bases, with 6 bases of the junction left unmatched. The CDR3 is 14 residues long. The V gene's germline CDR1 is SNHLY and CDR2 FYNNEI. Written as DNA, the CDR3 is TGTGCCAGCAGAGTAGGTAGCGGGAGCTACGAGCAGTACTTC. Its protein is CASRVGSGSYEQYF.